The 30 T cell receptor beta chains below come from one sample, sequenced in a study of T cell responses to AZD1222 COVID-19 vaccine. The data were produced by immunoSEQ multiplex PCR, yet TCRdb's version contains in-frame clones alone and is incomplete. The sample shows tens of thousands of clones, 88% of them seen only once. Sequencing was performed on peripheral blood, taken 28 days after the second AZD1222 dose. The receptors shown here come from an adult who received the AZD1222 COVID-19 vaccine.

CDR3 protein: CASSLDRAINQPQHF. CDR3 DNA: TGTGCCAGCAGCCTCGACAGGGCTATCAATCAGCCCCAGCATTTT. This chain uses TRBV7-2 with TRBJ1-5, with 7 bases identical to TRBD1. This CDR3 spans 15 amino acids. Germline V gene lookup returns CDR1 SGHTA and CDR2 FQGNSA. The V segment lost 5 bases and the J segment 3 bases; nucleotides outside the gene matches: 7.

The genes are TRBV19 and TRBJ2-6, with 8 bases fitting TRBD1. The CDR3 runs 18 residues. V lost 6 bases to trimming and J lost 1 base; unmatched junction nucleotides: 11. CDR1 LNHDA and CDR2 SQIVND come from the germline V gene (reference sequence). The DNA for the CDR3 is TGTGCCAGTAGAGGAACAGGGGGATTAGGGTCTGGGGCCAACGTCCTGACTTTC. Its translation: CASRGTGGLGSGANVLTF.

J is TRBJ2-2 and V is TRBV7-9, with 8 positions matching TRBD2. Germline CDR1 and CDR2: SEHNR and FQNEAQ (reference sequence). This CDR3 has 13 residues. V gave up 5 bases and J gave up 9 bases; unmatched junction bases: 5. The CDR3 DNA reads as TGTGCCAGCAGCCCCCGGGGGGGACGGGAGCTGTTTTTT. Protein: CASSPRGGRELFF.

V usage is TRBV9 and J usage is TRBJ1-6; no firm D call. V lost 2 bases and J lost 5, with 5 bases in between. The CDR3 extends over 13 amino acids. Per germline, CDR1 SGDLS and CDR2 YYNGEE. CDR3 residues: CASSVEDNSPLHF. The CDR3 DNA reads TGTGCCAGCAGCGTGGAGGATAATTCACCCCTCCACTTT.

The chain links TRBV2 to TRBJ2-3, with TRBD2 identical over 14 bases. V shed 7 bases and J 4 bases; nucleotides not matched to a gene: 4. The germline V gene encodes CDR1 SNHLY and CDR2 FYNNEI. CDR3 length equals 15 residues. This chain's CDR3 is CASTGLAGGADTQYF. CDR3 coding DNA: TGTGCCAGCACTGGACTAGCGGGGGGAGCAGATACGCAGTATTTT.

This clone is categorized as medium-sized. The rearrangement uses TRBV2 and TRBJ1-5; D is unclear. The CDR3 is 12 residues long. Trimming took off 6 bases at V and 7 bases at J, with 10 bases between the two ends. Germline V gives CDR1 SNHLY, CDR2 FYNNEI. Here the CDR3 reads CASSPISQPQHF. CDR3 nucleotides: TGTGCCAGCAGCCCGATATCCCAGCCCCAGCATTTT.

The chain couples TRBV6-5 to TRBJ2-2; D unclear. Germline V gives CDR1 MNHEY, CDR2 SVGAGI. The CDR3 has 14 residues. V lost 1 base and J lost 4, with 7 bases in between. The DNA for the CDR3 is TGTGCCAGCAGTTACTGGGCTAGCACCGGGGAGCTGTTTTTT. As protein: CASSYWASTGELFF.

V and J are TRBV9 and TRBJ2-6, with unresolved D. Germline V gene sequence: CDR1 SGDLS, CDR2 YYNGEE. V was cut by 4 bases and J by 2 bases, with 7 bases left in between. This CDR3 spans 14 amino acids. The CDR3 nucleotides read TGTGCCAGCAGCCTGGGCCCTGGGGCCAACGTCCTGACTTTC. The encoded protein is CASSLGPGANVLTF.

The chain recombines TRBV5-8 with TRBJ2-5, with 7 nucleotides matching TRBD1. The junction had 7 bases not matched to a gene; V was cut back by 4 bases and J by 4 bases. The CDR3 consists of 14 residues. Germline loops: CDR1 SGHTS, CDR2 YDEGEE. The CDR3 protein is CASSNRDSRETQYF. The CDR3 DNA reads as TGTGCCAGCAGCAACCGGGACAGTCGAGAGACCCAGTACTTC.

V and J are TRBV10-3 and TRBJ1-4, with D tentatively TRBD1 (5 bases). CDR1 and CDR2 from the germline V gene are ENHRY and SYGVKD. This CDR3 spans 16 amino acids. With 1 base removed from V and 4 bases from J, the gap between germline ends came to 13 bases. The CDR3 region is CAISEWGDIDNEKLFF. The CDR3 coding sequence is TGTGCCATCAGTGAGTGGGGGGATATTGATAATGAAAAACTGTTTTTT.

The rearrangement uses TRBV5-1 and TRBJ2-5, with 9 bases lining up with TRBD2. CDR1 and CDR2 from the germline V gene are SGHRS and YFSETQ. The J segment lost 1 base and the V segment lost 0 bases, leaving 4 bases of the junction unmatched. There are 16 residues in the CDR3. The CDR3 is CASSLGLAGTQETQYF. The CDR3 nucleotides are TGCGCCAGCAGCTTGGGCCTAGCGGGGACCCAAGAGACCCAGTACTTC.

The CDR3 loop reads CASGLDRGGGETQYF. The CDR3 nucleotides read TGTGCTAGTGGTTTGGACAGGGGGGGTGGAGAGACCCAGTACTTC. The chain links TRBV12-5 to TRBJ2-5; perhaps TRBD1 as D (8 bases). The CDR3 consists of 15 residues. V was trimmed by 1 base and J by 4 bases, leaving 13 bases between them. Germline CDR1 is LGHNT and CDR2 is FRNRAP.

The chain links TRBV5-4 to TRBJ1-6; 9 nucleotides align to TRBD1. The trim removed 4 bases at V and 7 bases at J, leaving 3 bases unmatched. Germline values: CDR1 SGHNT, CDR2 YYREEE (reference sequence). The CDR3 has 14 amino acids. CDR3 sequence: CASSLDRGNSPLHF. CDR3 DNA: TGTGCCAGCAGCCTCGACAGGGGGAATTCACCCCTCCACTTT.

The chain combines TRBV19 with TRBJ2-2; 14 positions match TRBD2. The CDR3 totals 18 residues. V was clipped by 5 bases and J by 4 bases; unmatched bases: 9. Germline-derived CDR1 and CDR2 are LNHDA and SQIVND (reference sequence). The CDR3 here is CASSSRPTSGGVTGELFF. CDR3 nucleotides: TGTGCCAGTAGTTCACGACCGACTAGCGGGGGGGTCACCGGGGAGCTGTTTTTT.

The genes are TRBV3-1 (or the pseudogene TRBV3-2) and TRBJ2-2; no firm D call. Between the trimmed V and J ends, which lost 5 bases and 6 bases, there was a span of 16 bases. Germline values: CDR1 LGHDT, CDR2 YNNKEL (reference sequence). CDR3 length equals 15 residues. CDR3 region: CASSGLVATAGELFF. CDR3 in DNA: TGTGCCAGCAGCGGGTTAGTAGCAACGGCCGGGGAGCTGTTTTTT.

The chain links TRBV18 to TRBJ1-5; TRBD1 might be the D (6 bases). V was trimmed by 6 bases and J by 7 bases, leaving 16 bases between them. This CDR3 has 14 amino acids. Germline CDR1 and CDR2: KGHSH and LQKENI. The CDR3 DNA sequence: TGTGCCAGCTCCAGCGAGGGGGGGAACCAGCCCCAGCATTTT. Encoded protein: CASSSEGGNQPQHF. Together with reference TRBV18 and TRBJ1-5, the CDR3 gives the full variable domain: NAGVMQNPRHLVRRRGQEARLRCSPMKGHSHVYWYRQLPEEGLKFMVYLQKENIIDESGMPKERFSAEFPKEGPSILRIQQVVRGDSAAYFCASSSEGGNQPQHFGDGTRLSIL.

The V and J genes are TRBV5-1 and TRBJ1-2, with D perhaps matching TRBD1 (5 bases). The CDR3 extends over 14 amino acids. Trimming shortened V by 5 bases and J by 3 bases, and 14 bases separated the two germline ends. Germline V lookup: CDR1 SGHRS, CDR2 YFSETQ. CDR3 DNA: TGCGCCAGCAGTTTAGACGGGACCGACTATGGCTACACCTTC. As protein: CASSLDGTDYGYTF.

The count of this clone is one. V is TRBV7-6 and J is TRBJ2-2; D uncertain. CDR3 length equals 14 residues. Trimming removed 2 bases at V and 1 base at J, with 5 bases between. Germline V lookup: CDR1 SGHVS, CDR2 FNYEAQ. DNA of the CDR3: TGTGCCAGCAGCTTATGGGGGAACACCGGGGAGCTGTTTTTT. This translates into CASSLWGNTGELFF.

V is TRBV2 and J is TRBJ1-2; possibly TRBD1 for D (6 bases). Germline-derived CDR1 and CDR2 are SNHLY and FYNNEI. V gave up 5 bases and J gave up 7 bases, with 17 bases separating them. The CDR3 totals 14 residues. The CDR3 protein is CASSKDSAVGGYTF. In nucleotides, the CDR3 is TGTGCCAGCAGTAAGGACAGTGCAGTAGGTGGCTACACCTTC.

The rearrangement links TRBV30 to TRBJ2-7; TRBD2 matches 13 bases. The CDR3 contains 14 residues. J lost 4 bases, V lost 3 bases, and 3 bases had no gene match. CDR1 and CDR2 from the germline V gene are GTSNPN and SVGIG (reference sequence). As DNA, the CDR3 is TGTGCCTGGAGCGCGGGACTAGCGGGATACGAGCAGTACTTC. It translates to CAWSAGLAGYEQYF.

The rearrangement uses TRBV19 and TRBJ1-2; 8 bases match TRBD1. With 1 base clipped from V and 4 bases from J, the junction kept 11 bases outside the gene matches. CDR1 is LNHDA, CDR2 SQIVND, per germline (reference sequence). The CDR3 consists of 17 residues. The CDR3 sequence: CASSIAHHRTGPYGYTF. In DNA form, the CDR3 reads TGTGCCAGTAGTATAGCCCACCATCGGACAGGGCCCTATGGCTACACCTTC.

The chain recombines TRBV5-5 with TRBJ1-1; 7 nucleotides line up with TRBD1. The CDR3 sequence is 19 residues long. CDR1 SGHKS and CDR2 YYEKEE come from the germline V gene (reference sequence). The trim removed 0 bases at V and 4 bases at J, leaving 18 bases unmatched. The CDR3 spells CASSLDPGGLRQGSTEAFF. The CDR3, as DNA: TGTGCCAGCAGCTTGGACCCCGGGGGGCTGCGACAGGGAAGCACTGAAGCTTTCTTT.

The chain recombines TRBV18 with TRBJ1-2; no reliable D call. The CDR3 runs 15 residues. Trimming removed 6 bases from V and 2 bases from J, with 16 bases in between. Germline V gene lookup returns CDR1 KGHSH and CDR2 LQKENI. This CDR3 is CASSPTTRENYGYTF. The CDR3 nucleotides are TGTGCCAGCTCCCCCACGACTCGGGAAAACTATGGCTACACCTTC. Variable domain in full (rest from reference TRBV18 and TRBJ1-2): NAGVMQNPRHLVRRRGQEARLRCSPMKGHSHVYWYRQLPEEGLKFMVYLQKENIIDESGMPKERFSAEFPKEGPSILRIQQVVRGDSAAYFCASSPTTRENYGYTFGSGTRLTVV.

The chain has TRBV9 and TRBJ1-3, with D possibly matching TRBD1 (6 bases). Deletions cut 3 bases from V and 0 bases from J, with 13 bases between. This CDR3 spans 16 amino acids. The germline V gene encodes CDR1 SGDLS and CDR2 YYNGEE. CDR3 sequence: CASSAGGGTSGNTIYF. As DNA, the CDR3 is TGTGCCAGCAGCGCGGGGGGCGGAACCTCTGGAAACACCATATATTTT. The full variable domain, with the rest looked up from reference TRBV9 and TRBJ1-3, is DSGVTQTPKHLITATGQRVTLRCSPRSGDLSVYWYQQSLDQGLQFLIQYYNGEERAKGNILERFSAQQFPDLHSELNLSSLELGDSALYFCASSAGGGTSGNTIYFGEGSWLTVV.

This CDR3 is CASTSPSSYEQYF. Written as DNA, the CDR3 is TGTGCCAGCACCAGTCCTAGCTCCTACGAGCAGTACTTC. The gene calls are TRBV7-2 and TRBJ2-7; D is ambiguous. V was pared by 7 bases and J by 0 bases, with 10 bases between. The CDR3 is 13 amino acids. In germline, CDR1 is SGHTA, CDR2 FQGNSA.

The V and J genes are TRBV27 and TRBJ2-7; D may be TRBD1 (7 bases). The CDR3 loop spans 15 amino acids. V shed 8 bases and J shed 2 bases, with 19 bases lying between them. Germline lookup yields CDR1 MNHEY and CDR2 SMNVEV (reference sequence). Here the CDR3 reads CASSIGGVAAYEQYF. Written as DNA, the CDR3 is TGTGCCAGCTCCATAGGGGGCGTAGCGGCCTACGAGCAGTACTTC.

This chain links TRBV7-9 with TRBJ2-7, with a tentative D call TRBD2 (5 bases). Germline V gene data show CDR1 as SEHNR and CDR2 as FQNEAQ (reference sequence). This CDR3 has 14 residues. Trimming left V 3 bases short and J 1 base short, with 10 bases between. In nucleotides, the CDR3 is TGTGCCAGCAGCTTTTGGGGAGTGTCCTACGAGCAGTACTTC. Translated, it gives CASSFWGVSYEQYF.

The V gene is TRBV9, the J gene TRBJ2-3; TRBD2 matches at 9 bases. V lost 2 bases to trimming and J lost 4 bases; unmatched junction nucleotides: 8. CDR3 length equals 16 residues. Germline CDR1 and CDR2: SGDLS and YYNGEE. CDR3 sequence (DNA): TGTGCCAGCAGCGTTGGCGGGAGGGCCAATTCAGATACGCAGTATTTT. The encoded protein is CASSVGGRANSDTQYF.

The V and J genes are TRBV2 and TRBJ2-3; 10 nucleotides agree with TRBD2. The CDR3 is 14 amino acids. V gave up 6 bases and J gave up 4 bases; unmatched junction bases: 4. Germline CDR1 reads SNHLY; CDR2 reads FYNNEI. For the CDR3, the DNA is TGTGCCAGCAGCCCGGGACTAGCGTCAGATACGCAGTATTTT. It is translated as CASSPGLASDTQYF.

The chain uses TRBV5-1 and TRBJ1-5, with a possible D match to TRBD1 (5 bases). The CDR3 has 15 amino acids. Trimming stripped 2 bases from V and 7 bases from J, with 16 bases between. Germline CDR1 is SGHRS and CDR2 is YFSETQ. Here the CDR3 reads CASSFFPGSGQPQHF. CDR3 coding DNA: TGCGCCAGCAGCTTCTTTCCAGGGAGCGGACAGCCCCAGCATTTT.